The 32 T cell receptor beta chains given below trace back to one sample, sequenced in a study of blood T cells in healthy people across ages. Using a J-beta primer mix together with a sample-barcoded 5' primer, a second PCR was run for roughly 7 to 11 cycles. TCRdb processed the 5' RACE reads anew with MiXCR; each CDR3 protein has one entry. The sample holds 540,000 or so distinct CDR3 sequences; 40% to 50% are singletons and the top ten take around 24%. The sequenced material came from blood. The receptors here all came from a man aged 80 or over in good health.

This clonotype turned up a few times. V gene TRBV20-1 combines with J gene TRBJ1-6; D uncertain. Germline lookup yields CDR1 DFQATT and CDR2 SNEGSKA (reference sequence). The V and J ends lost 3 bases and 7 bases respectively, with 13 bases between them. The CDR3 loop spans 14 amino acids. CDR3 DNA sequence: TGCAGTGCTAGTCGGGCCAGGAAGAATTCACCCCTCCACTTT. Protein product: CSASRARKNSPLHF.

With regard to this clonotype: Its ends do not fully match the called genes, so a read error is possible. CDR3: CASSLDGNSYERYF. The DNA of the CDR3 is TGTGCCAGCAGCTTAGACGGGAACTCCTACGAGCGGTACTTC. The chain employs TRBV11-2 and TRBJ2-7; possibly TRBD2 for D (5 bases). The CDR3 loop spans 14 amino acids. Germline V gene sequence: CDR1 SGHAT, CDR2 FQNNGV.

This clonotype showed up many times. The J gene is TRBJ2-1, the V gene TRBV10-3; 7 bases agree with TRBD2. The CDR3 is 16 amino acids. The V and J ends lost 6 bases and 5 bases, in that order; junction bases with no gene match: 13. Germline CDR1 ENHRY, CDR2 SYGVKD. The CDR3 DNA sequence: TGTGCCATCAGACCCCCCATGACTAGCTCAAACAATGAGCAGTTCTTC. Its protein product is CAIRPPMTSSNNEQFF.

CDR3 coding DNA: TGTGCCAGCAGTTTGACAGGGTTCACAGATACGCAGTATTTT. Translating it yields CASSLTGFTDTQYF. The chain joins TRBV12-3 or TRBV12-4 to TRBJ2-3; TRBD1 matches 7 bases. The CDR3 is made up of 14 amino acids. The V segment lost 3 bases and the J segment 2 bases; nucleotides outside the gene matches: 2.

For the CDR3, the DNA is TGTGCCAGCAGCGTAGTGGGGGGCGGATCAGATACGCAGTATTTT. Protein sequence: CASSVVGGGSDTQYF. The rearrangement links TRBV9 to TRBJ2-3; D assignment may be TRBD1 or TRBD2 (6 bases each). The V and J ends lost 0 bases and 4 bases respectively, with 12 bases between them. Germline V gene sequence: CDR1 SGDLS, CDR2 YYNGEE. The CDR3 sequence is 15 residues long.

This clonotype was counted many times. The genes are TRBV6-6 and TRBJ1-5; no clear D gene. The V gene lost 2 bases and the J gene lost 1 base, with 15 bases spanning the gap. Germline CDR1 reads MNHNY; CDR2 reads SVGAGI (reference sequence). CDR3 length: 17 residues. CDR3 nucleotide sequence: TGTGCCAGCAGTTACCGCGTGGGCGAGGGAAGCAATCAGCCCCAGCATTTT. Protein product: CASSYRVGEGSNQPQHF.

The chain employs TRBV20-1 and TRBJ1-3; D possibly corresponds to TRBD1 (5 bases). The CDR3 is 12 residues long. The V gene's germline CDR1 is DFQATT and CDR2 SNEGSKA (reference sequence). The CDR3 is CRLGTSGNTIYF. The CDR3 DNA sequence: TGCAGGCTTGGGACCTCCGGAAACACCATATATTTT.

This chain joins TRBV4-2 and TRBJ1-1; 7 bases are a match to TRBD1. The germline V gene encodes CDR1 LGHNA and CDR2 YNFKEQ. V lost 4 bases, J lost 4 bases, and 9 bases stayed unmatched. This CDR3 has 15 amino acids. In DNA form, the CDR3 reads TGTGCCAGCAGCCTTCACCAGGGGGGTGGCACTGAAGCTTTCTTT. Protein product: CASSLHQGGGTEAFF.

This chain uses TRBV3-1 with TRBJ2-1, with D hard to call. The V gene's germline CDR1 is LGHDT and CDR2 YNNKEL (reference sequence). CDR3 length equals 15 residues. Trimming shortened V by 6 bases and J by 7 bases, and 19 bases separated the two germline ends. DNA for the CDR3: TGTGCCAGCAGGTCCACCAGACGCGAAAGGAATGAGCAGTTCTTC. Its translation: CASRSTRRERNEQFF.

The chain is built from TRBV15 and TRBJ2-5; D is unresolved. The CDR3 contains 12 residues. V lost 1 base and J lost 5, with 5 bases in between. Germline CDR1 LNHNV, CDR2 YYDKDF (reference sequence). DNA of the CDR3: TGTGCCACCAGCAGAGGAGAGGAGACCCAGTACTTC. Its protein product is CATSRGEETQYF.

This chain joins TRBV6-2 or TRBV6-3 and TRBJ2-1, with D unresolved. V lost 7 bases to trimming and J lost 0 bases, with 19 bases between them. Per the germline V gene, CDR1 is MNHEY and CDR2 is SVGEGT. This CDR3 contains 17 residues. Here the CDR3 reads CASTTHSKASSYNEQFF. The CDR3 DNA follows: TGTGCCAGCACCACACATTCAAAGGCCAGCTCCTACAATGAGCAGTTCTTC.

This clonotype was counted a few times. V usage is TRBV29-1 and J usage is TRBJ1-1, with D hard to call. Germline CDR1 reads SQVTM; CDR2 reads ANQGSEA. Trimming stripped 2 bases from V and 4 bases from J, with 8 bases between. This CDR3 is 12 amino acids long. Here the CDR3 DNA reads TGCAGCGTTGAACGGGGAGGCACTGAAGCTTTCTTT. It encodes CSVERGGTEAFF.

The chain carries TRBV4-1 and TRBJ1-4; D remains ambiguous. This CDR3 contains 14 residues. Germline V gene lookup returns CDR1 MGHRA and CDR2 YSYEKL. Trimming took 3 bases from V and 8 from J, leaving 13 bases between them. DNA of the CDR3: TGCGCCAGCAGCCAGGAACACCGCGGGGAAAAACTGTTTTTT. Protein sequence: CASSQEHRGEKLFF.

This clonotype has just a few counts. The chain is built from TRBV2 and TRBJ1-5, with a weak D call TRBD1 (6 bases). Deletions cut 9 bases from V and 6 bases from J, with 15 bases between. This CDR3 has 13 amino acids. Germline CDR1 reads SNHLY; CDR2 reads FYNNEI. CDR3 protein: CARTQGRVQPQHF. CDR3 bases: TGTGCCAGAACTCAGGGGCGGGTTCAGCCCCAGCATTTT.

V and J are TRBV6-1 and TRBJ1-6; TRBD1 might be the D (5 bases). CDR1 and CDR2 from the germline V gene are MNHNS and SASEGT. The CDR3 runs 15 residues. V was trimmed by 9 bases and J by 7 bases, leaving 19 bases between them. CDR3 nucleotides: TGTGCCAGTCTCCGGGGGTCCGCCCCAAATTCACCCCTCCACTTT. Translation: CASLRGSAPNSPLHF.

CDR3 amino acids: CASRVGQGTYEQYF. CDR3 DNA sequence: TGCGCCAGCAGGGTGGGACAGGGAACCTACGAGCAGTACTTC. J is TRBJ2-7 and V is TRBV5-1; 9 bases line up with TRBD1. J was trimmed by 2 bases and V by 5 bases; bases with no gene match: 5. CDR3 length: 14 residues. CDR1 and CDR2 (germline): SGHRS, YFSETQ.

V usage is TRBV21-1 and J usage is TRBJ2-7. TRBV21-1 is termed a pseudogene. The CDR3 extends over 14 amino acids. This chain's CDR3 is CASPKAESSYEQYF. CDR3 coding DNA: TGTGCCAGCCCCAAGGCAGAAAGTTCCTACGAGCAGTACTTC.

The sample holds one count of this clonotype. V and J are TRBV29-1 and TRBJ2-5, with TRBD1 matching 8 bases. The germline V gene has CDR1 SQVTM and CDR2 ANQGSEA. V shed 6 bases and J 5 bases; nucleotides not matched to a gene: 8. The CDR3 is made up of 13 amino acids. The CDR3 nucleotides are TGCAGCGTCAACAGGGGGGTAGGGGAGACCCAGTACTTC. Encoded protein: CSVNRGVGETQYF.

This chain joins TRBV9 and TRBJ1-5; D not resolved. CDR1 SGDLS and CDR2 YYNGEE come from the germline V gene. This CDR3 is 15 amino acids long. V was clipped by 0 bases and J by 6 bases, with 13 bases between them. The CDR3 here is CASSVEPALGQPQHF. The CDR3 DNA reads as TGTGCCAGCAGCGTAGAACCAGCCCTCGGTCAGCCCCAGCATTTT.

The chain is built from TRBV20-1 and TRBJ2-5, with D possibly TRBD1 on 6 matching bases. The CDR3 is made up of 12 amino acids. With 8 bases removed from V and 0 bases from J, the gap between germline ends came to 10 bases. In germline, CDR1 is DFQATT, CDR2 SNEGSKA (reference sequence). The CDR3, as DNA: TGCAGTCTTACAGGGTACCAAGAGACCCAGTACTTC. Translation: CSLTGYQETQYF.

The gene calls are TRBV3-1 and TRBJ1-6; possible D gene TRBD1, 5 bases. The CDR3 has 14 residues. The V and J ends lost 3 bases and 7 bases respectively, with 10 bases between them. CDR1 and CDR2 (germline): LGHDT, YNNKEL (reference sequence). The CDR3 region has the DNA TGTGCCAGCAGCCAGGCCAGGGCGAATTCACCCCTCCACTTT. Its protein is CASSQARANSPLHF.

A few counts support this clonotype. J is TRBJ2-3 and V is TRBV28; either TRBD1 or TRBD2 may fit D (5 bases each). Between the trimmed V and J ends, which lost 3 bases and 0 bases, there was a span of 13 bases. The length of the CDR3 is 16 residues. Germline-derived CDR1 and CDR2 are MDHEN and SYDVKM. DNA for the CDR3: TGTGCCAGCAGTTTTGGGTTAAGGGACAGCACAGATACGCAGTATTTT. Translation: CASSFGLRDSTDTQYF.

The J gene is TRBJ1-2, the V gene TRBV5-6; no clear D. This CDR3 has 16 residues. Germline CDR1 SGHDT, CDR2 YYEEEE. V lost 4 bases and J 3 bases, leaving 19 bases between the germline ends. For the CDR3, the DNA is TGTGCCAGCAGCCGTGGATTGGTAGGGAACGACTATGGCTACACCTTC. Translation: CASSRGLVGNDYGYTF.

V is TRBV20-1 and J is TRBJ1-4; D unresolved. This CDR3 spans 11 amino acids. Germline CDR1 and CDR2: DFQATT and SNEGSKA (reference sequence). V was cut by 3 bases and J by 8 bases, with 7 bases left in between. This chain's CDR3 is CSARAAEKLFF. As DNA, the CDR3 is TGCAGTGCTAGGGCGGCGGAAAAACTGTTTTTT.

J is TRBJ2-1 and V is TRBV20-1; 10 positions agree with TRBD2. Germline trimming cut 1 base from V and 6 bases from J; bases unmatched to any gene: 9. Germline V lookup: CDR1 DFQATT, CDR2 SNEGSKA (reference sequence). The CDR3 covers 16 residues. The CDR3 is CSARGQREGRVNEQFF. CDR3 nucleotides: TGCAGTGCTAGAGGACAGCGGGAGGGTCGCGTCAATGAGCAGTTCTTC.

The gene calls are TRBV20-1 and TRBJ1-2; possible D gene TRBD1, 6 bases. Germline V gene sequence: CDR1 DFQATT, CDR2 SNEGSKA (reference sequence). V was cut by 3 bases and J by 4 bases, with 21 bases left in between. The CDR3 loop spans 16 amino acids. The CDR3 sequence: CSARRRDTKNLYGYTF. CDR3 nucleotide sequence: TGCAGTGCTAGGAGACGGGACACGAAGAACCTCTATGGCTACACCTTC.

This clonotype was seen only a few times. The chain joins TRBV29-1 to TRBJ2-2, with 15 bases fitting TRBD2. Germline V gene data show CDR1 as SQVTM and CDR2 as ANQGSEA. CDR3 length equals 16 residues. The ends lost 5 bases at V and 6 bases at J; junction bases unmatched: 7. CDR3 region: CSVSRTSGRGAGELFF. CDR3 DNA: TGCAGCGTTAGCCGGACTAGCGGGAGGGGAGCCGGGGAGCTGTTTTTT.

The DNA of the CDR3 is TGCAGTGCTGGGACTAGCGGGAGACGGCAAGAGACCCAGTACTTC. Amino acids: CSAGTSGRRQETQYF. The rearrangement joins TRBV20-1 to TRBJ2-5; 14 nucleotides line up with TRBD2. Unmatched junction bases numbered 4, after V lost 5 bases and J lost 2 bases. The CDR3 has 15 amino acids. CDR1 and CDR2 from the germline V gene are DFQATT and SNEGSKA (reference sequence).

V gene TRBV7-3 combines with J gene TRBJ2-2; D might be TRBD2 (6 bases). Trimming took off 2 bases at V and 4 bases at J, with 14 bases between the two ends. CDR3 size: 16 residues. Germline V gives CDR1 SGHTA, CDR2 FQGTGA. CDR3 sequence (DNA): TGTGCCAGCAGCTTACAGGCGGGACCCATCACCGGGGAGCTGTTTTTT. Its protein product is CASSLQAGPITGELFF.

As to this clonotype: One end of the junction fails to match germline, which may point to a read error. The V and J genes are TRBV27 and TRBJ1-6; TRBD1 is a possible D gene (5 bases). The germline gives CDR1 MNHEY, CDR2 SMNVEV (reference sequence). This CDR3 has 14 residues. The chain's CDR3 is CASTLTVGSSALHF. DNA of the CDR3: TGTGCCAGCACCCTGACAGTCGGTAGTTCAGCCCTCCACTTT.

V usage is TRBV30 and J usage is TRBJ2-1, with 7 bases matching TRBD2. The CDR3 extends over 14 amino acids. V dropped 2 bases and J dropped 6; count of bases not matched to a gene: 7. Germline CDR1 is GTSNPN and CDR2 is SVGIG (reference sequence). For the CDR3, the DNA is TGTGCCTGGAGTTCGGAGCGGGAAGGCAATGAGCAGTTCTTC. Protein sequence: CAWSSEREGNEQFF.

V usage is TRBV7-9 and J usage is TRBJ1-1; D is possibly TRBD1 (5 bases). The germline V gene encodes CDR1 SEHNR and CDR2 FQNEAQ (reference sequence). The CDR3 runs 13 residues. V gave up 0 bases and J gave up 8 bases, with 10 bases separating them. CDR3 DNA: TGTGCCAGCAGCTTAGCGACCTGGACAGAAGCTTTCTTT. Translated: CASSLATWTEAFF.